What follows is one TCR beta chain and its context. The CDR3 length is 14 residues. Germline V gives CDR1 LNHDA, CDR2 SQIVND (reference sequence). Assay: immunoSEQ multiplex PCR; the TCRdb copy retains only in-frame clones and omits some. Among roughly 77,000 clones, over 70% were seen once, and the ten largest hold around 4.2%. The data belong to a study of OX40 agonist ivuxolimab in advanced cancers. Study-level background: Over 30% of patients had received prior checkpoint inhibitor therapy.

The rearrangement uses TRBV19 and TRBJ2-5; D is possibly TRBD1 or TRBD2 (5 bases each). The J call is in doubt because the DNA end fits TRBJ2-7 better. The origin of this receptor is an adult with an advanced solid tumor such as melanoma, head and neck, liver or kidney cancer. The specimen comprised CD4+ or CD8+ T cells sorted from blood, sampled in a trial of the OX40 agonist ivuxolimab. DNA of the CDR3: TGTGCCAGTAGCGCGGGTGGGGCTCACTACGAGCAGTACTTC. It codes for CASSAGGAHYEQYF.